This entry features one T cell receptor beta chain sequence. Antigen unknown. Unique molecular identifiers were carried by the TCR beta cDNA libraries. TCRdb passed the PCR reads through MiXCR, listing each CDR3 protein once. The sample holds about 540,000 distinct CDR3 sequences, less than 40% seen once. These data belong to a study of post-analysis software for immune sequencing data. Study-level findings and limits: TRBV5-6, TRBV5-1 and TRBV20-1 belonged to a set of a handful of TRBV segments that were more frequent in patients than controls. The authors found that F measure strongly co-clustered same-batch samples.

The CDR3 is made up of 15 amino acids. V dropped 8 bases and J dropped 2 bases, with 18 bases sitting between them. The source of this sequence is a girl under 18 with multiple sclerosis. Material for sequencing was blood. The chain joins TRBV12-3 or TRBV12-4 to TRBJ1-1; no definite D call. The CDR3 nucleotides read TGTGCCAGCGCGGCGAACCCCGGGAGTAACACTGAAGCTTTCTTT. Protein product: CASAANPGSNTEAFF.